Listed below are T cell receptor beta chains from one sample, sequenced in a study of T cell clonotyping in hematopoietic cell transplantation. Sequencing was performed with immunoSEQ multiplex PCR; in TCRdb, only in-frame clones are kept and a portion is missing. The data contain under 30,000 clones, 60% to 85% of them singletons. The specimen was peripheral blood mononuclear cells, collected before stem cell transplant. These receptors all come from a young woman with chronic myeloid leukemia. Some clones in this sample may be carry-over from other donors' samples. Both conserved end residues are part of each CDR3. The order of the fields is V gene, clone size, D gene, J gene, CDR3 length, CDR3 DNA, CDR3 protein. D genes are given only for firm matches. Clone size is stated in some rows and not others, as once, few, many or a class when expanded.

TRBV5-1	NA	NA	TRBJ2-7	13	TGCGCCAGCAGCTTGACGGGCTCCTACGAGCAGTACTTC	CASSLTGSYEQYF
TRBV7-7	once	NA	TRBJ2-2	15	TGTGCTAGCAGCCCCCCTGGCGTTAGCACCGGGGAGCTGTTTTTT	CASSPPGVSTGELFF
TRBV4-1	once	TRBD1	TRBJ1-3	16	TGCGCCAGCAGCCAAGAGCCGGGACAGGCCGGAAACACCATATATTTT	CASSQEPGQAGNTIYF
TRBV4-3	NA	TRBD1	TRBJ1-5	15	TGCGCCAGCAGCCAGTGGACAGGGGCCATTGAGCCCCAGCATTTT	CASSQWTGAIEPQHF
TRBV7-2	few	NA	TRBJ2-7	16	TGTGCCAGCAGCCCCGCCACCGGGGGGCAATCCTACGAGCAGTACTTC	CASSPATGGQSYEQYF
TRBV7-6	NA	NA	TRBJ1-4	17	TGTGCCAGCAGCTCGCAATCCTCAGGGGCAACTAATGAAAAACTGTTTTTT	CASSSQSSGATNEKLFF
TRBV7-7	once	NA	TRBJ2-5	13	TGTGCCAGCAGCTTAGTCTCTGGAGAGACCCAGTACTTC	CASSLVSGETQYF
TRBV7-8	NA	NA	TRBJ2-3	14	TGTGCCAGCAGCTTAGATGGGCAAGCCGATACGCAGTATTTT	CASSLDGQADTQYF
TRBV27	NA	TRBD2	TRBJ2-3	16	TGTGCCAGCAGTTTAGTACGTCCTAGCGGTACAGATACGCAGTATTTT	CASSLVRPSGTDTQYF
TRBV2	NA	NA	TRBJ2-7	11	TGTGCCAGCCCAACCACGGGGGTCCCGTACTTC	CASPTTGVPYF
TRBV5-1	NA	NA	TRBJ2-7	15	TGCGCCAGCAGCTTTCCGGAGGGGGGATCCTACGAGCAGTACTTC	CASSFPEGGSYEQYF
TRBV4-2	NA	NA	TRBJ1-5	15	TGTGCCAGCAGCCAAGAATCTGACAGCATTCAGCCCCAGCATTTT	CASSQESDSIQPQHF
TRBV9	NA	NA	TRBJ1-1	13	TGTGCCAGCAGCGTAGCTCAGGGCACTGAAGCTTTCTTT	CASSVAQGTEAFF
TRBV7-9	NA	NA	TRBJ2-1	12	TGTGCCAGCAGCTCGCTCTACAATGAGCAGTTCTTC	CASSSLYNEQFF
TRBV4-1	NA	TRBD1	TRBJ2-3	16	TGCGCCAGCAGCCAACCCCATGGGACAGACACAGATACGCAGTATTTT	CASSQPHGTDTDTQYF
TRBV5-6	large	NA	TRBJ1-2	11	TGTGCCAGCAGCTTTGATGTGGACTACACCTTC	CASSFDVDYTF
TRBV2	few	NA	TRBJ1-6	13	TGTGCCAGCACCCCAGTGGTGTATTCACCCCTCCACTTT	CASTPVVYSPLHF
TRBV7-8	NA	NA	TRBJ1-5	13	TGTGCCAGCAGCTTCGGGGTTAGGCAGCCCCAGCATTTT	CASSFGVRQPQHF